This T cell receptor beta chain was captured by sequencing in a study of T-cell reconstitution after alpha-beta-depleted transplantation in children. Germline CDR1 and CDR2: SGHRS and YFSETQ. The length of the CDR3 is 13 residues. V dropped 4 bases and J dropped 2; count of bases not matched to a gene: 2. This clonotype was seen at least ten times. Preparation of the TCRbeta library was carried out with unique molecular identifiers. TCRdb passed the PCR reads through MiXCR, listing each CDR3 protein once. The repertoire holds over 400,000 distinct CDR3 sequences, approximately 13% seen once, with around 5.6% in the top ten.

The rearrangement joins TRBV5-1 to TRBJ1-2, with 7 nucleotides matching TRBD1. The sequence came from a human donor who donated a stem cell graft to a child with combined immunodeficiency. Sample: PBMCs from the stem cell graft donor, taken from the stem cell graft. CDR3 sequence: CASSPGQNYGYTF. The CDR3 nucleotides read TGCGCCAGCAGCCCGGGACAGAACTATGGCTACACCTTC. Variable domain in full (rest from reference TRBV5-1 and TRBJ1-2): KAGVTQTPRYLIKTRGQQVTLSCSPISGHRSVSWYQQTPGQGLQFLFEYFSETQRNKGNFPGRFSGRQFSNSRSEMNVSTLELGDSALYLCASSPGQNYGYTFGSGTRLTVV.